This passage covers 21 T cell receptor beta chains from one sample sequenced in a study of T cells after yellow fever vaccination. One entry per CDR3 protein results from TCRdb running MiXCR on the 5' RACE reads. The repertoire has 500,000 to 650,000 distinct CDR3 sequences, approximately 13% of them found once; the top ten carry just under 15%. The material sequenced was PBMCs, taken on the day of the yellow fever booster vaccination. Receptor source: a man aged 25 to 40 who received the YFV17D yellow fever vaccine.

This clonotype has only a few counts. This chain uses TRBV7-9 with TRBJ1-1, with D possibly TRBD1 on 5 matching bases. Germline values: CDR1 SEHNR, CDR2 FQNEAQ (reference sequence). This CDR3 has 14 amino acids. The V end lost 5 bases, the J end lost 9 bases, and 19 bases lay between the germline ends. The DNA for the CDR3 is TGTGCCAGCAGCCTGATGGGGTCGGGGGAGAAAGCTTTCTTT. It translates to CASSLMGSGEKAFF. Full variable domain (missing parts from reference TRBV7-9 and TRBJ1-1): DTGVSQNPRHKITKRGQNVTFRCDPISEHNRLYWYRQTLGQGPEFLTYFQNEAQLEKSRLLSDRFSAERPKGSFSTLEIQRTEQGDSAMYLCASSLMGSGEKAFFGQGTRLTVV.

There are a few counts of this clonotype. The chain couples TRBV4-3 to TRBJ2-2, with TRBD2 matching 8 bases. In germline, CDR1 is LGHNA, CDR2 YSLEER. V lost 0 bases to trimming and J lost 2 bases; unmatched junction nucleotides: 5. CDR3 size: 17 residues. The CDR3 DNA reads TGCGCCAGCAGCCAAGATAGTAGCGGGATTAACACCGGGGAGCTGTTTTTT. This translates into CASSQDSSGINTGELFF.

The rearrangement joins TRBV27 to TRBJ1-6, with a tentative D call TRBD1 (6 bases). Germline V gives CDR1 MNHEY, CDR2 SMNVEV (reference sequence). This CDR3 is 15 amino acids long. Trimming removed 4 bases from V and 5 bases from J, with 12 bases in between. The CDR3 here is CASSWRDKNNSPLHF. In nucleotides, the CDR3 is TGTGCCAGCAGTTGGCGGGACAAGAATAATTCACCCCTCCACTTT.

V and J are TRBV29-1 and TRBJ2-5; the D gene could be TRBD1 or TRBD2 (5 bases each). V was trimmed by 6 bases and J by 5 bases, leaving 22 bases between them. The CDR3 spans 15 residues. Germline values: CDR1 SQVTM, CDR2 ANQGSEA. CDR3 protein: CSVTILRDPRETQYF. CDR3 sequence (DNA): TGCAGCGTGACGATACTCCGGGACCCCCGGGAGACCCAGTACTTC.

The chain combines TRBV12-3 or TRBV12-4 with TRBJ2-7; D gene uncertain. This CDR3 has 13 amino acids. V was trimmed by 6 bases and J by 2 bases, leaving 11 bases between them. The CDR3 protein is CASSHFDTYEQYF. The CDR3 bases are TGTGCCAGCAGCCACTTCGATACCTACGAGCAGTACTTC.

This clonotype was seen a handful of times. V is TRBV6-2 or TRBV6-3 and J is TRBJ2-3, with 10 bases fitting TRBD2. V lost 2 bases to trimming and J lost 2 bases; unmatched junction nucleotides: 19. Germline CDR1 is MNHEY and CDR2 is SVGEGT. This CDR3 is 21 amino acids long. The CDR3 loop reads CASSYSGGGLAGVPLTDTQYF. DNA for the CDR3: TGTGCCAGCAGTTACAGCGGCGGAGGTCTAGCGGGAGTGCCCCTCACAGATACGCAGTATTTT.

This clonotype was counted between two and nine times. The chain has TRBV29-1 and TRBJ2-3, with 8 positions matching TRBD1. J was trimmed by 5 bases and V by 4 bases; bases with no gene match: 8. Germline CDR1 is SQVTM and CDR2 is ANQGSEA. The length of the CDR3 is 14 residues. As DNA, the CDR3 is TGCAGCGTTGTGTGGCAGGGGGCGGGAGATACGCAGTATTTT. Encoded protein: CSVVWQGAGDTQYF.

This clonotype was found a few times. The chain links TRBV9 to TRBJ2-1; possible D gene TRBD2, 6 bases. The CDR3 covers 15 residues. The germline CDR1 and CDR2 sequences are SGDLS and YYNGEE. V was trimmed by 0 bases and J by 5 bases, leaving 12 bases between them. The CDR3 region is CASSVGPGAHNEQFF. In DNA, the CDR3 is TGTGCCAGCAGCGTAGGACCGGGAGCCCACAATGAGCAGTTCTTC.

This clonotype was seen only a few times. The chain carries TRBV5-4 and TRBJ2-3; D remains ambiguous. V lost 5 bases and J 1 base, leaving 8 bases between the germline ends. The CDR3 loop spans 13 amino acids. The germline gives CDR1 SGHNT, CDR2 YYREEE (reference sequence). CDR3 nucleotides: TGTGCCAGCAGGGCCCGGGGCACAGATACGCAGTATTTT. Amino acids: CASRARGTDTQYF.

This clonotype showed up just a few times. V is TRBV5-1 and J is TRBJ2-2; TRBD2 matches at 13 bases. The germline gives CDR1 SGHRS, CDR2 YFSETQ. Trimming at V came to 4 bases and at J to 0 bases, leaving 9 bases not matched to a gene. The length of the CDR3 is 19 residues. The DNA of the CDR3 is TGCGCCAGCAGCACTAGCGGGAGGGCCTTGTTAGCGAACACCGGGGAGCTGTTTTTT. Residues: CASSTSGRALLANTGELFF.

This clonotype was observed a few times. V gene TRBV9 combines with J gene TRBJ2-7, with D possibly matching TRBD2 (6 bases). Germline CDR1 and CDR2: SGDLS and YYNGEE. CDR3 length: 14 amino acids. V was clipped by 0 bases and J by 0 bases, with 7 bases between them. CDR3 loop: CASSVDSGSYEQYF. The CDR3 DNA is TGTGCCAGCAGCGTAGATAGCGGCTCCTACGAGCAGTACTTC. Combining the CDR3 with reference TRBV9 and TRBJ2-7 gives the whole variable domain DSGVTQTPKHLITATGQRVTLRCSPRSGDLSVYWYQQSLDQGLQFLIQYYNGEERAKGNILERFSAQQFPDLHSELNLSSLELGDSALYFCASSVDSGSYEQYFGPGTRLTVT.

This clonotype was seen more than once but under ten times. The V gene is TRBV10-3, the J gene TRBJ2-5; 7 bases agree with TRBD1. Per germline, CDR1 ENHRY and CDR2 SYGVKD. The trim removed 0 bases at V and 1 base at J, leaving 5 bases unmatched. The CDR3 loop spans 16 amino acids. CDR3 residues: CAISESKGAAQETQYF. Written as DNA, the CDR3 is TGTGCCATCAGTGAGTCGAAGGGGGCCGCCCAAGAGACCCAGTACTTC.

This clonotype has just a few counts. This chain joins TRBV6-5 and TRBJ2-1, with 13 bases that match TRBD2. V was pared by 8 bases and J by 15 bases, with 7 bases of the junction left unmatched. The CDR3 loop spans 12 amino acids. Germline assignment: CDR1 MNHEY and CDR2 SVGAGI. CDR3 nucleotide sequence: TGTGCCAGCGAGGGACTAGCGGGACGCCCGTTCTTC. It is translated as CASEGLAGRPFF.

The gene calls are TRBV12-3 or TRBV12-4 and TRBJ1-2; D is ambiguous. The germline V and J ends were trimmed by 1 base and 2 bases, with 5 bases remaining between them. CDR3 size: 13 residues. The CDR3 region has the DNA TGTGCCAGCAGTTTAGTACCAAACTATGGCTACACCTTC. Translated: CASSLVPNYGYTF.

This clonotype appeared a few times. V and J are TRBV12-3 or TRBV12-4 and TRBJ2-2; TRBD2 aligns across 8 bases. There are 17 residues in the CDR3. V was pared by 3 bases and J by 7 bases, with 13 bases of the junction left unmatched. The CDR3 protein is CASSFPREGSAVGELFF. CDR3 nucleotides: TGTGCCAGCAGTTTCCCTCGGGAGGGTAGCGCGGTCGGGGAGCTGTTTTTT.

The table lists this clonotype with a few counts. The V and J genes are TRBV7-9 and TRBJ1-1; 7 positions match TRBD1. CDR3 size: 17 residues. Per the germline V gene, CDR1 is SEHNR and CDR2 is FQNEAQ (reference sequence). Trimming removed 5 bases from V and 1 base from J; junction bases left unmatched: 13. The CDR3 DNA sequence: TGTGCCAGCAGCCCTTCTCCGGGACAGCACAAGAACACTGAAGCTTTCTTT. This gives the protein CASSPSPGQHKNTEAFF.

This clonotype has only a few counts. This chain's CDR3 is CASSGPIGGEAFF. For the CDR3, the DNA is TGTGCCAGCAGCGGGCCGATTGGGGGTGAAGCTTTCTTT. The chain couples TRBV7-2 to TRBJ1-1; D might be TRBD1 (5 bases). The germline gives CDR1 SGHTA, CDR2 FQGNSA. The CDR3 length is 13 residues. V lost 5 bases to trimming and J lost 7 bases, with 14 bases between them.

This clonotype was observed many times. This chain connects TRBV5-1 to TRBJ2-1; D gene uncertain. The germline V gene has CDR1 SGHRS and CDR2 YFSETQ. Trimming stripped 2 bases from V and 2 bases from J, with 11 bases between. CDR3 length equals 15 residues. The CDR3 DNA follows: TGCGCCAGCAGCTTAAGCTGGACCGCCTACAATGAGCAGTTCTTC. Amino acids: CASSLSWTAYNEQFF.

The table lists this clonotype with a few counts. J is TRBJ2-3 and V is TRBV4-3, with D hard to call. Trimming cost V 0 bases and J 1 base, with 5 bases left between them. CDR3 size: 14 residues. Germline CDR1 LGHNA, CDR2 YSLEER. The CDR3 DNA sequence: TGCGCCAGCAGCCAAGATTCACGCACAGATACGCAGTATTTT. This translates into CASSQDSRTDTQYF.

This clonotype occurred a few times. The chain joins TRBV6-1 to TRBJ1-5; D unclear. CDR3 size: 17 residues. V was cut by 1 base and J by 2 bases, with 15 bases left in between. Germline V gene lookup returns CDR1 MNHNS and CDR2 SASEGT. CDR3 bases: TGTGCCAGCAGTGAAGGATCTCGAGGCTGGGGCAATCAGCCCCAGCATTTT. It yields the protein CASSEGSRGWGNQPQHF.

This chain uses TRBV4-3 with TRBJ2-7, with 10 bases identical to TRBD1. With V trimmed by 2 bases and J by 6 bases, 4 bases remained unmatched. CDR3 length equals 14 residues. The V gene's germline CDR1 is LGHNA and CDR2 YSLEER. The CDR3, as DNA: TGCGCCAGCAGCCAAAGGGACAGGGGCTCCGAGCAGTACTTC. It is translated as CASSQRDRGSEQYF.